The clone carrying this T cell receptor beta chain was seen only once. The antigen is unknown. This sample was included in a study of CD8+ T cells in alopecia areata. Overall study context: Treated patients received severity scores based on the percentage of scalp area affected. Study results and caveats: Many of the expanded lesional clones endured in scalp and blood while on tofacitinib. Clonality in the scalp and expanded CD8+ clones ranked among the top 100 were significantly decreased by tofacitinib.

Germline CDR1 SNHLY, CDR2 FYNNEI. The CDR3 totals 15 residues. Trimming pared 4 bases from V and 9 bases from J, leaving 16 bases between. Investigators isolated RNA and reverse transcribed it into cDNA to act as the sequencing template. Some clones are missing from TCRdb's copy, which holds only in-frame ones; the method was immunoSEQ multiplex PCR. The sample records approximately 180,000 clones, about three fifths being singletons. The treatment was: oral pan-JAK inhibitor, 5-10 mg twice daily. Collection of lesional scalp punch biopsies and peripheral blood was performed in alopecia areata patients.

The chain carries TRBV2 and TRBJ1-6, with no clear D. This sequence originates from a human donor with alopecia areata. Sequencing was performed on CD4+ T cells sorted from blood, taken around week 50, from a patient treated with tofacitinib. The CDR3 coding sequence is TGTGCCAGCAGTGGTTTAGGTCAGGAAGGTTCACCCCTCCACTTT. Its protein product is CASSGLGQEGSPLHF.